The 14 T cell receptor beta chains in this list originate from one sample, sequenced in a study of regulatory T cells in long-lasting Graves disease. As for time point: newly diagnosed GD, antithyroid drugs for less than 3 months. The TCR library used RNA extracted from PBMCs. In building TCR beta libraries, iRepertoire HTBI primers were used together with Arm-PCR of CDR3 regions. TCRdb independently ran MiXCR on the multiplex PCR reads; one entry per CDR3 protein. The sample carries more than 300,000 distinct CDR3 sequences, around 15% recorded once. The specimen was peripheral blood mononuclear cells (PBMCs), collected at new diagnosis, from a patient treated with antithyroid drugs. Every receptor here comes from a female donor with Graves disease.

This clonotype was detected ten times or more. V and J are TRBV27 and TRBJ1-1; D uncertain. From germline, CDR1 is MNHEY and CDR2 SMNVEV (reference sequence). V lost 4 bases to trimming and J lost 6 bases, with 15 bases between them. The CDR3 runs to 14 residues. The CDR3 spells CASSSNWLKSEAFF. The DNA for the CDR3 is TGTGCCAGCAGTTCGAATTGGCTAAAGTCTGAAGCTTTCTTT.

This clonotype came up many times. This chain connects TRBV6-1 to TRBJ1-1; D is perhaps TRBD1 (6 bases). Germline CDR1 MNHNS, CDR2 SASEGT. The V gene lost 6 bases and the J gene lost 0 bases, with 8 bases spanning the gap. CDR3 length equals 13 residues. CDR3 region: CASRTGLNTEAFF. The CDR3 DNA is TGTGCCAGCAGAACAGGGCTGAACACTGAAGCTTTCTTT.

The chain couples TRBV14 to TRBJ2-1; 8 bases line up with TRBD2. J was trimmed by 2 bases and V by 6 bases; bases with no gene match: 6. The germline gives CDR1 SGHDN, CDR2 FVKESK. The CDR3 spans 15 residues. The CDR3 region has the DNA TGTGCCAGCAGATCCGGGGGGGGAACCTACAATGAGCAGTTCTTC. Translation: CASRSGGGTYNEQFF. The complete variable domain, with remaining parts taken from reference TRBV14 and TRBJ2-1, reads EAGVTQFPSHSVIEKGQTVTLRCDPISGHDNLYWYRRVMGKEIKFLLHFVKESKQDESGMPNNRFLAERTGGTYSTLKVQPAELEDSGVYFCASRSGGGTYNEQFFGPGTRLTVL.

Ten or more counts support this clonotype. The V and J genes are TRBV5-1 and TRBJ2-1, with D possibly being TRBD2 (6 bases). The V end lost 0 bases, the J end lost 6 bases, and 16 bases lay between the germline ends. Germline V gene sequence: CDR1 SGHRS, CDR2 YFSETQ. This CDR3 is 16 amino acids long. The CDR3 reads CASSLDGRRVGNEQFF. DNA of the CDR3: TGCGCCAGCAGCTTGGATGGGAGGCGGGTCGGCAATGAGCAGTTCTTC.

The chain links TRBV12-5 to TRBJ1-4, with 7 bases matching TRBD1. V was pared by 2 bases and J by 1 base, with 4 bases of the junction left unmatched. In germline, CDR1 is LGHNT, CDR2 FRNRAP. CDR3 length: 16 amino acids. The CDR3 DNA reads as TGTGCTAGTGGTTTGAACAGGGGACAAACTAATGAAAAACTGTTTTTT. Translating it yields CASGLNRGQTNEKLFF.

This clonotype has a count of ten or more. The rearrangement joins TRBV3-1 to TRBJ2-7, with D unresolved. V lost 3 bases, J lost 7 bases, and 13 bases lay in between. The germline V gene has CDR1 LGHDT and CDR2 YNNKEL (reference sequence). The CDR3 length is 13 residues. The CDR3 protein is CASSHILLGEQYF. In nucleotides, the CDR3 is TGTGCCAGCAGCCATATCCTCTTGGGTGAGCAGTACTTC.

The V gene is TRBV19, the J gene TRBJ2-3, with D possibly matching TRBD2 (5 bases). Per the germline V gene, CDR1 is LNHDA and CDR2 is SQIVND (reference sequence). With 6 bases removed from V and 2 bases from J, the gap between germline ends came to 9 bases. The CDR3 is 13 amino acids. DNA of the CDR3: TGTGCCAGTAGGGGAGAGTCCACAGATACGCAGTATTTT. It encodes CASRGESTDTQYF. Filled out from reference TRBV19 and TRBJ2-3, the complete variable domain reads DGGITQSPKYLFRKEGQNVTLSCEQNLNHDAMYWYRQDPGQGLRLIYYSQIVNDFQKGDIAEGYSVSREKKESFPLTVTSAQKNPTAFYLCASRGESTDTQYFGPGTRLTVL.

This clonotype has ten or more counts. V gene TRBV11-2 combines with J gene TRBJ1-2; D not certain. The CDR3 contains 14 residues. Germline V gene sequence: CDR1 SGHAT, CDR2 FQNNGV. V lost 6 bases to trimming and J lost 2 bases, with 13 bases between them. The chain's CDR3 is CASSLSPTNYGYTF. The CDR3 nucleotides are TGTGCCAGCAGTTTATCCCCCACGAACTATGGCTACACCTTC. Combining the CDR3 with reference TRBV11-2 and TRBJ1-2 gives the whole variable domain EAGVAQSPRYKIIEKRQSVAFWCNPISGHATLYWYQQILGQGPKLLIQFQNNGVVDDSQLPKDRFSAERLKGVDSTLKIQPAKLEDSAVYLCASSLSPTNYGYTFGSGTRLTVV.

In its sample, this clonotype was seen a few times. The chain carries TRBV9 and TRBJ1-4; D uncertain. The CDR3 has 14 residues. V dropped 3 bases and J dropped 3 bases, with 9 bases sitting between them. Germline CDR1 reads SGDLS; CDR2 reads YYNGEE. The CDR3 loop is CASSGGTANEKLFF. The CDR3 coding sequence is TGTGCCAGCAGCGGGGGAACTGCTAATGAAAAACTGTTTTTT.

There are many counts of this clonotype. This chain connects TRBV5-1 to TRBJ2-5; 8 nucleotides agree with TRBD1. Germline V CDR1 and CDR2: SGHRS, YFSETQ. Unmatched junction bases numbered 6, after V lost 0 bases and J lost 5 bases. The CDR3 sequence is 15 residues long. CDR3 coding DNA: TGCGCCAGCAGCTTGGCAGACAGGGGTCCGGAGACCCAGTACTTC. It codes for CASSLADRGPETQYF.

As regards this clonotype: Being one base from a much bigger clone, this may be a read error. The chain joins TRBV27 to TRBJ1-1; D possibly corresponds to TRBD1 (5 bases). Germline V gives CDR1 MNHEY, CDR2 SMNVEV (reference sequence). V lost 6 bases to trimming and J lost 1 base, with 15 bases between them. This CDR3 contains 15 residues. CDR3 amino acids: CASRVYRWKNTEAFF. The CDR3, as DNA: TGTGCCAGCAGAGTTTACAGGTGGAAGAACACTGAAGCTTTCTTT.

The J gene is TRBJ2-1, the V gene TRBV5-6; D gene ambiguous. The CDR3 sequence is 13 residues long. Between the trimmed V and J ends, which lost 4 bases and 7 bases, there was a span of 12 bases. The germline V gene has CDR1 SGHDT and CDR2 YYEEEE. CDR3: CASSAAVGNEQFF. The CDR3 nucleotides read TGTGCCAGCAGCGCCGCGGTCGGGAATGAGCAGTTCTTC. Combining the CDR3 with reference TRBV5-6 and TRBJ2-1 gives the whole variable domain DAGVTQSPTHLIKTRGQQVTLRCSPKSGHDTVSWYQQALGQGPQFIFQYYEEEERQRGNFPDRFSGHQFPNYSSELNVNALLLGDSALYLCASSAAVGNEQFFGPGTRLTVL.

This clonotype was counted between two and nine times. V is TRBV20-1 and J is TRBJ1-1; D uncertain. V was cut by 3 bases and J by 0 bases, with 8 bases left in between. Looked up from germline, CDR1 is DFQATT and CDR2 is SNEGSKA (reference sequence). This CDR3 has 13 amino acids. CDR3 protein: CSASGDLNTEAFF. CDR3 nucleotide sequence: TGCAGTGCTAGCGGAGACCTGAACACTGAAGCTTTCTTT.

This clonotype was detected many times. V gene TRBV12-3 or TRBV12-4 combines with J gene TRBJ2-7, with D possibly TRBD2 on 6 matching bases. The V end lost 2 bases, the J end lost 6 bases, and 11 bases lay between the germline ends. The CDR3 is 13 residues long. DNA of the CDR3: TGTGCCAGCAGTTTATGGAGGGGCTTCGAGCAGTACTTC. Translated, it gives CASSLWRGFEQYF.